These T cell receptor beta chains were read from a single sample in a study of blood T cell repertoires in COVID-19. Assay used: immunoSEQ multiplex PCR; TCRdb lists only in-frame clones, some missing. The sample lists about 120,000 clones, about 88% seen once, with over 1% in the top ten. Sequenced input: peripheral blood. These receptors were obtained from a woman older than 75 with acute or convalescent COVID-19. The CDR3 runs from the conserved cysteine through the conserved F or W. The D gene is left open where the match is weak. Expanded clones get a size class; other rows say once, few or many, or leave the size out.

cdr3_aa: CATKGVGQGHNSPLHF
cdr3_nt: TGTGCCACCAAGGGAGTCGGACAGGGGCATAATTCACCCCTCCACTTT
v_call: TRBV28
clone_size: NA
j_call: TRBJ1-6
d_call: TRBD1

cdr3_aa: CASSQDPGIAANYGYTF
cdr3_nt: TGCGCCAGCAGCCAAGATCCGGGGATCGCAGCTAACTATGGCTACACCTTC
v_call: TRBV4-1
clone_size: NA
j_call: TRBJ1-2
d_call: NA

cdr3_aa: CASSRGQGSNYGYTF
cdr3_nt: TGTGCCAGCAGCCGGGGACAGGGGTCCAACTATGGCTACACCTTC
v_call: TRBV4-2
clone_size: once
j_call: TRBJ1-2
d_call: TRBD1

cdr3_aa: CASSYSGQGYNQPQHF
cdr3_nt: TGTGCCAGCAGTTACTCGGGACAGGGATACAATCAGCCCCAGCATTTT
v_call: TRBV6-6
clone_size: once
j_call: TRBJ1-5
d_call: TRBD1

cdr3_aa: CASTRIAGGLGTDTQYF
cdr3_nt: TGTGCCAGCACCAGGATAGCGGGGGGGCTGGGCACAGATACGCAGTATTTT
v_call: TRBV5-8
clone_size: NA
j_call: TRBJ2-3
d_call: TRBD2

cdr3_aa: CASSPPSSGHTDTQYF
cdr3_nt: TGTGCCAGCAGCCCCCCTTCTAGCGGTCACACAGATACGCAGTATTTT
v_call: TRBV11-2
clone_size: NA
j_call: TRBJ2-3
d_call: TRBD2

cdr3_aa: CASSRTSGGPYEQYF
cdr3_nt: TGTGCCAGCAGTCGGACTAGCGGGGGACCCTACGAGCAGTACTTC
v_call: TRBV6-5
clone_size: NA
j_call: TRBJ2-7
d_call: TRBD2

cdr3_aa: CASSLIRRAQNEQFF
cdr3_nt: TGTGCCAGCAGTTTAATACGCAGGGCACAAAATGAGCAGTTCTTC
v_call: TRBV28
clone_size: NA
j_call: TRBJ2-1
d_call: NA

cdr3_aa: CASSEEVATEAFF
cdr3_nt: TGCGCCAGCAGCGAGGAGGTTGCCACTGAAGCTTTCTTT
v_call: TRBV5-1
clone_size: once
j_call: TRBJ1-1
d_call: NA

cdr3_aa: CASSWRTSGSSFMFF
cdr3_nt: TGTGCCAGCAGCTGGCGGACTAGCGGGAGTTCTTTTATGTTCTTC
v_call: TRBV7-8
clone_size: NA
j_call: TRBJ2-1
d_call: TRBD2

cdr3_aa: CASSWLSGRRETQYF
cdr3_nt: TGTGCCAGCAGTTGGCTTAGCGGGAGGAGGGAGACCCAGTACTTC
v_call: TRBV6-2/TRBV6-3
clone_size: NA
j_call: TRBJ2-5
d_call: TRBD2

cdr3_aa: CASSLRGDSYEQYF
cdr3_nt: TGTGCCAGCAGCTTACGCGGGGACTCCTACGAGCAGTACTTC
v_call: TRBV7-8
clone_size: NA
j_call: TRBJ2-7
d_call: NA

cdr3_aa: CASSVLGDRQDYGYTF
cdr3_nt: TGTGCCAGCAGCGTGCTGGGCGACAGACAAGACTATGGCTACACCTTC
v_call: TRBV9
clone_size: NA
j_call: TRBJ1-2
d_call: NA

cdr3_aa: CASSVSGVRNTGELFF
cdr3_nt: TGTGCCAGTAGTGTTTCAGGGGTTAGGAACACCGGGGAGCTGTTTTTT
v_call: TRBV19
clone_size: NA
j_call: TRBJ2-2
d_call: NA

cdr3_aa: CSVVSGPSTGELFF
cdr3_nt: TGCAGCGTTGTGTCAGGGCCCAGCACCGGGGAGCTGTTTTTT
v_call: TRBV29-1
clone_size: once
j_call: TRBJ2-2
d_call: NA

cdr3_aa: CASSLRQGVEKLFF
cdr3_nt: TGTGCCAGCAGTTTAAGGCAGGGTGTCGAAAAACTGTTTTTT
v_call: TRBV27
clone_size: NA
j_call: TRBJ1-4
d_call: NA

cdr3_aa: CASSLVLAGVYEQFF
cdr3_nt: TGTGCCAGCAGCTTGGTACTAGCGGGAGTCTATGAGCAGTTCTTC
v_call: TRBV5-4
clone_size: once
j_call: TRBJ2-1
d_call: TRBD2

cdr3_aa: CASYQGYSNTEAFF
cdr3_nt: TGTGCCAGCTACCAGGGTTACTCGAACACTGAAGCTTTCTTT
v_call: TRBV18
clone_size: once
j_call: TRBJ1-1
d_call: NA

cdr3_aa: CASSYFGSNTEAFF
cdr3_nt: TGTGCCAGCAGCTACTTCGGTTCAAACACTGAAGCTTTCTTT
v_call: TRBV7-6
clone_size: NA
j_call: TRBJ1-1
d_call: NA

cdr3_aa: CASSPNRGPLGYTF
cdr3_nt: TGTGCCAGCAGCCCCAACAGGGGCCCCCTAGGCTACACCTTC
v_call: TRBV3-1/TRBV3-2
clone_size: NA
j_call: TRBJ1-2
d_call: TRBD1

cdr3_aa: CASSFQGTVSYNEQFF
cdr3_nt: TGTGCCAGCAGCTTCCAGGGAACGGTTTCCTACAATGAGCAGTTCTTC
v_call: TRBV11-1
clone_size: NA
j_call: TRBJ2-1
d_call: NA

cdr3_aa: CASRTGKPYEQYF
cdr3_nt: TGTGCCAGCAGGACTGGCAAGCCCTACGAGCAGTACTTC
v_call: TRBV6-5
clone_size: NA
j_call: TRBJ2-7
d_call: NA

cdr3_aa: CASSPGTGPYGYTF
cdr3_nt: TGTGCCAGCAGCCCCGGGACAGGGCCCTATGGCTACACCTTC
v_call: TRBV6-5
clone_size: NA
j_call: TRBJ1-2
d_call: TRBD1

cdr3_aa: CASSLNRNLLYEQYF
cdr3_nt: TGTGCCAGCAGCTTAAACAGGAATCTCCTCTACGAGCAGTACTTC
v_call: TRBV27
clone_size: NA
j_call: TRBJ2-7
d_call: NA

cdr3_aa: CANRTDVNTGELFF
cdr3_nt: TGTGCCAACCGGACTGACGTTAACACCGGGGAGCTGTTTTTT
v_call: TRBV9
clone_size: NA
j_call: TRBJ2-2
d_call: NA

cdr3_aa: CASTLGRANTEAFF
cdr3_nt: TGTGCCAGCACCTTAGGGAGGGCGAACACTGAAGCTTTCTTT
v_call: TRBV7-2
clone_size: NA
j_call: TRBJ1-1
d_call: NA

cdr3_aa: CASSLRGRASEQYF
cdr3_nt: TGTGCCAGCAGTTTAAGGGGGAGGGCCAGCGAGCAGTACTTC
v_call: TRBV27
clone_size: NA
j_call: TRBJ2-7
d_call: NA

cdr3_aa: CASHRTGGDYGYTF
cdr3_nt: TGTGCCAGCCATCGGACAGGGGGCGACTATGGCTACACCTTC
v_call: TRBV27
clone_size: NA
j_call: TRBJ1-2
d_call: TRBD1

cdr3_aa: CASSQDLSSGGRTQYF
cdr3_nt: TGTGCCAGCAGTCAAGATCTGTCTAGCGGGGGACGGACCCAGTACTTC
v_call: TRBV3-1/TRBV3-2
clone_size: NA
j_call: TRBJ2-5
d_call: TRBD2

cdr3_aa: CASSLVQGPFSNQPQHF
cdr3_nt: TGTGCCAGCAGCTTAGTACAGGGACCCTTTAGCAATCAGCCCCAGCATTTT
v_call: TRBV7-2
clone_size: NA
j_call: TRBJ1-5
d_call: NA

cdr3_aa: CASSLSLAGTDTQYF
cdr3_nt: TGCGCCAGCAGCTTGAGCCTAGCGGGCACAGATACGCAGTATTTT
v_call: TRBV5-1
clone_size: NA
j_call: TRBJ2-3
d_call: TRBD2

cdr3_aa: CAISEEGQGFQPQHF
cdr3_nt: TGTGCCATCAGTGAGGAGGGACAGGGGTTTCAGCCCCAGCATTTT
v_call: TRBV10-3
clone_size: NA
j_call: TRBJ1-5
d_call: TRBD1

cdr3_aa: CASRTTSGSEYEQYF
cdr3_nt: TGTGCAAGTCGCACCACTAGCGGGAGTGAATACGAGCAGTACTTC
v_call: TRBV12-2
clone_size: NA
j_call: TRBJ2-7
d_call: NA

cdr3_aa: CASTVLGARLNTGELFF
cdr3_nt: TGTGCCAGCACCGTCCTGGGGGCGCGGTTGAACACCGGGGAGCTGTTTTTT
v_call: TRBV7-8
clone_size: once
j_call: TRBJ2-2
d_call: NA

cdr3_aa: CASSPRQLLSNQPQHF
cdr3_nt: TGTGCCAGCAGCCCCCGACAGTTACTTAGCAATCAGCCCCAGCATTTT
v_call: TRBV5-8
clone_size: NA
j_call: TRBJ1-5
d_call: NA

cdr3_aa: CASKMGRGVLETQYF
cdr3_nt: TGTGCCAGCAAGATGGGCCGCGGGGTCCTCGAGACCCAGTACTTC
v_call: TRBV6-5
clone_size: NA
j_call: TRBJ2-5
d_call: NA

cdr3_aa: CASSGSSYNEQFF
cdr3_nt: TGTGCCAGCAGCGGGAGTTCCTACAATGAGCAGTTCTTC
v_call: TRBV6-5
clone_size: NA
j_call: TRBJ2-1
d_call: NA

cdr3_aa: CASSFTVTGVGYNEQFF
cdr3_nt: TGTGCCAGCAGCTTCACCGTGACAGGGGTGGGTTACAATGAGCAGTTCTTC
v_call: TRBV5-4
clone_size: NA
j_call: TRBJ2-1
d_call: TRBD1

cdr3_aa: CASSLVGSGISTGELFF
cdr3_nt: TGTGCCAGCAGCTTAGTTGGTAGCGGGATATCTACCGGGGAGCTGTTTTTT
v_call: TRBV11-2
clone_size: NA
j_call: TRBJ2-2
d_call: TRBD2

cdr3_aa: CASSEGNQPQHF
cdr3_nt: TGTGCCAGCTCTGAGGGCAATCAGCCCCAGCATTTT
v_call: TRBV18
clone_size: NA
j_call: TRBJ1-5
d_call: NA

cdr3_aa: CASSLSGRGTEAFF
cdr3_nt: TGTGCCAGCAGCTTGTCGGGTCGAGGGACTGAAGCTTTCTTT
v_call: TRBV5-6
clone_size: NA
j_call: TRBJ1-1
d_call: NA

cdr3_aa: CASSRGENQETQYF
cdr3_nt: TGCGCCAGCAGCCGGGGTGAGAACCAAGAGACCCAGTACTTC
v_call: TRBV5-1
clone_size: NA
j_call: TRBJ2-5
d_call: NA

cdr3_aa: CASSLYEAGGYTEAFF
cdr3_nt: TGTGCCAGCAGCCTTTACGAGGCAGGGGGGTACACTGAAGCTTTCTTT
v_call: TRBV11-1
clone_size: NA
j_call: TRBJ1-1
d_call: TRBD1

cdr3_aa: CASSLSREGGYTF
cdr3_nt: TGTGCCAGCAGCTTAAGCAGGGAAGGTGGCTACACCTTC
v_call: TRBV7-2
clone_size: NA
j_call: TRBJ1-2
d_call: NA

cdr3_aa: CASSERTGGRETQYF
cdr3_nt: TGTGCCAGCAGTGAAAGGACAGGGGGCAGGGAGACCCAGTACTTC
v_call: TRBV6-1
clone_size: NA
j_call: TRBJ2-5
d_call: TRBD1

cdr3_aa: CASSGDRGWEQYF
cdr3_nt: TGCGCCAGCAGCGGGGACAGGGGGTGGGAGCAGTACTTC
v_call: TRBV4-1
clone_size: NA
j_call: TRBJ2-7
d_call: TRBD1

cdr3_aa: CASSSPTSGGDTQYF
cdr3_nt: TGTGCCAGCAGTAGCCCGACTAGCGGGGGGGATACGCAGTATTTT
v_call: TRBV6-2/TRBV6-3
clone_size: NA
j_call: TRBJ2-3
d_call: TRBD2

cdr3_aa: CASSQGGGMDYGYTF
cdr3_nt: TGTGCCAGCAGCCAAGGTGGAGGGATGGACTATGGCTACACCTTC
v_call: TRBV3-1/TRBV3-2
clone_size: NA
j_call: TRBJ1-2
d_call: NA

cdr3_aa: CASSLAQGVTEAFF
cdr3_nt: TGCGCCAGCAGCTTGGCTCAGGGCGTCACTGAAGCTTTCTTT
v_call: TRBV5-1
clone_size: NA
j_call: TRBJ1-1
d_call: NA

cdr3_aa: CATSSGYNSPLHF
cdr3_nt: TGCGCCACCTCCTCCGGGTATAATTCACCCCTCCACTTT
v_call: TRBV10-1
clone_size: NA
j_call: TRBJ1-6
d_call: NA

cdr3_aa: CASGLPLDSGAETQYF
cdr3_nt: TGTGCTAGTGGTTTGCCCCTCGATAGCGGGGCGGAGACCCAGTACTTC
v_call: TRBV12-5
clone_size: NA
j_call: TRBJ2-5
d_call: TRBD2

cdr3_aa: CASSYGRGYEQYF
cdr3_nt: TGTGCCAGCAGTTACGGCAGGGGGTACGAGCAGTACTTC
v_call: TRBV27
clone_size: once
j_call: TRBJ2-7
d_call: TRBD1